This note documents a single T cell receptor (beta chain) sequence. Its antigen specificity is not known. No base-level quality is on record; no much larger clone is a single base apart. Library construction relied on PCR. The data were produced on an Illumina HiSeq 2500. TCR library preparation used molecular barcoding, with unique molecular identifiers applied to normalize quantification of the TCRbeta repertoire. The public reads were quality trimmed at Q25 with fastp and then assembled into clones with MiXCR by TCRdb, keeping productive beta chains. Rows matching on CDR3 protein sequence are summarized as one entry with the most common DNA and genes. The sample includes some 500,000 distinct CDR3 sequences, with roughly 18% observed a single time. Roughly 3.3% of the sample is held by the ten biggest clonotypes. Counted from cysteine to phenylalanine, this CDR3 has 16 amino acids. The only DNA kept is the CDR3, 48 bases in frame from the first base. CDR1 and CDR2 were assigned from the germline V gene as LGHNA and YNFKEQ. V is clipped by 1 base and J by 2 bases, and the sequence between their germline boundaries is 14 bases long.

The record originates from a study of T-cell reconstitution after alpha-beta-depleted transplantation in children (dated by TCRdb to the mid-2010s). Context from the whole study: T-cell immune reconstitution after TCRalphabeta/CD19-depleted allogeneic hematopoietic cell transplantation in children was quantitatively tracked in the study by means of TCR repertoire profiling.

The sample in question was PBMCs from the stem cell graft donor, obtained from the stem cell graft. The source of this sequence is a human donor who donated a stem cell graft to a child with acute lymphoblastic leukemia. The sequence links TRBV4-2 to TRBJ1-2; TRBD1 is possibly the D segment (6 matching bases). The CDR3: CASSQGGAGANYGYTF. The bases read TGTGCCAGCAGCCAAGGGGGTGCAGGGGCCAACTATGGCTACACCTTC.